The 28 T cell receptor beta chains listed next were all sequenced from one sample in a study of cytomegalovirus exposure and HLA in healthy donors. It was with 60 Vbeta and 13 Jbeta primers that the PCR ran. Profiled with immunoSEQ multiplex PCR; TCRdb holds only in-frame clones, not every one. The table lists roughly 200,000 clones, roughly 80% of them singletons, with under 0.85% in the top ten. The specimen was PBMCs. The receptors derive from a boy between 10 and 17 years old in good health and CMV-seronegative.

This chain uses TRBV15 with TRBJ2-4; D is perhaps TRBD2 (6 bases). The CDR3 is made up of 13 amino acids. Deletions cut 3 bases from V and 8 bases from J, with 11 bases between. Germline assignment: CDR1 LNHNV and CDR2 YYDKDF (reference sequence). CDR3 coding DNA: TGTGCCACCAGCAGGTCACCGGGAGACATTCAGTACTTC. Amino acid sequence: CATSRSPGDIQYF.

This chain uses TRBV6-6 with TRBJ2-7; D gene ambiguous. This CDR3 is built from 11 residues. CDR1 is MNHNY, CDR2 SVGAGI, per germline (reference sequence). Between the trimmed V and J ends, which lost 1 base and 6 bases, there was a span of 4 bases. Here the CDR3 reads CASSYWAEQYF. The DNA for the CDR3 is TGTGCCAGCAGTTACTGGGCCGAGCAGTACTTC.

The genes are TRBV30 and TRBJ2-5; 8 bases fit TRBD2. This CDR3 region has 13 residues. Trimming removed 0 bases from V and 9 bases from J; junction bases left unmatched: 6. Germline CDR1 is GTSNPN and CDR2 is SVGIG (reference sequence). The CDR3 DNA is TGTGCCTGGAGTGTATTGGGGCGGGGGGCCCAGTACTTC. It translates to CAWSVLGRGAQYF. The full variable domain, in which reference TRBV30 and TRBJ2-5 provide the parts outside the CDR3, is SQTIHQWPATLVQPVGSPLSLECTVEGTSNPNLYWYRQAAGRGLQLLFYSVGIGQISSEVPQNLSASRPQDRQFILSSKKLLLSDSGFYLCAWSVLGRGAQYFGPGTRLLVL.

This clone was seen more than once but under ten times. The chain couples TRBV19 to TRBJ1-1; the D gene is possibly TRBD1 (6 bases). Germline-derived CDR1 and CDR2 are LNHDA and SQIVND (reference sequence). Trimming cost V 1 base and J 3 bases, with 9 bases left between them. The CDR3 covers 14 residues. This CDR3 is CASSIAHRDTEAFF. In nucleotides, the CDR3 is TGTGCCAGTAGTATAGCCCACAGGGACACTGAAGCTTTCTTT. The full variable domain, its missing parts supplied by reference TRBV19 and TRBJ1-1, is DGGITQSPKYLFRKEGQNVTLSCEQNLNHDAMYWYRQDPGQGLRLIYYSQIVNDFQKGDIAEGYSVSREKKESFPLTVTSAQKNPTAFYLCASSIAHRDTEAFFGQGTRLTVV.

This sequence joins TRBV30 and TRBJ2-5; no reliable D call. The J call is in doubt because the DNA end fits TRBJ2-7 better. Germline assignment: CDR1 GTSNPN and CDR2 SVGIG (reference sequence). The CDR3 length is 12 residues. In DNA form, the CDR3 reads TGTGCCTGGAGTCGCTCTAGCTACGAGCAGTACTTC. It is translated as CAWSRSSYEQYF.

V and J are TRBV11-2 and TRBJ2-3, with unresolved D. CDR1 and CDR2 (germline): SGHAT, FQNNGV. There are 16 residues in the CDR3. Trimming took off 6 bases at V and 0 bases at J, with 16 bases between the two ends. Here the CDR3 reads CASSTSRNPSTDTQYF. DNA for the CDR3: TGTGCCAGCAGTACGAGCAGGAACCCTAGCACAGATACGCAGTATTTT.

This clone was detected once. This chain connects TRBV5-1 to TRBJ1-1; D gene ambiguous. CDR3 length: 13 amino acids. CDR1 SGHRS and CDR2 YFSETQ come from the germline V gene. V dropped 4 bases and J dropped 2 bases, with 9 bases sitting between them. Here the CDR3 DNA reads TGCGCCAGCAGCCCCACTATCAACACTGAAGCTTTCTTT. Translating it yields CASSPTINTEAFF. Combining the CDR3 with reference TRBV5-1 and TRBJ1-1 gives the whole variable domain KAGVTQTPRYLIKTRGQQVTLSCSPISGHRSVSWYQQTPGQGLQFLFEYFSETQRNKGNFPGRFSGRQFSNSRSEMNVSTLELGDSALYLCASSPTINTEAFFGQGTRLTVV.

The J gene is TRBJ1-3, the V gene TRBV6-1; 8 bases line up with TRBD1. This CDR3 comprises 15 residues. Trimming took 6 bases from V and 0 from J; bases not matched to a gene: 4. Germline loops: CDR1 MNHNS, CDR2 SASEGT. The CDR3 is CASRLGTGSGNTIYF. The DNA for the CDR3 is TGTGCCAGCAGGCTCGGGACAGGCTCTGGAAACACCATATATTTT.

The genes are TRBV7-2 and TRBJ1-3; no clear D gene. The CDR3 contains 15 residues. The V gene's germline CDR1 is SGHTA and CDR2 FQGNSA. The germline V and J ends were trimmed by 1 base and 4 bases, with 11 bases remaining between them. The CDR3 nucleotides are TGTGCCAGCAGCTTAGTATTGTCCGTCGGAAACACCATATATTTT. The encoded protein is CASSLVLSVGNTIYF.

In this sample, this clone turned up a few times. CDR3 region: CASRSRIYRVEQYF. The CDR3 coding sequence is TGTGCCAGCAGAAGCCGGATCTACAGGGTCGAGCAGTACTTC. The chain links TRBV6-5 to TRBJ2-7; possibly TRBD1 for D (6 bases). This CDR3 spans 14 amino acids. Germline V gives CDR1 MNHEY, CDR2 SVGAGI. V was clipped by 6 bases and J by 6 bases, with 18 bases between them.

V usage is TRBV9 and J usage is TRBJ2-7; possible D gene TRBD2, 6 bases. The germline CDR1 and CDR2 sequences are SGDLS and YYNGEE. The CDR3 consists of 14 residues. Trimming shortened V by 3 bases and J by 6 bases, and 16 bases separated the two germline ends. CDR3 in amino acids: CASSASGSGSEQYF. CDR3 DNA: TGTGCCAGCAGCGCCAGCGGGTCGGGGAGCGAGCAGTACTTC.

V and J are TRBV10-3 and TRBJ1-1, with D possibly being TRBD1 (5 bases). The germline V gene encodes CDR1 ENHRY and CDR2 SYGVKD. The CDR3 consists of 12 residues. The V end lost 6 bases, the J end lost 1 base, and 6 bases lay between the germline ends. DNA for the CDR3: TGTGCCATCAGCGACAGGAACACTGAAGCTTTCTTT. It yields the protein CAISDRNTEAFF.

The gene calls are TRBV10-3 and TRBJ1-2; the D gene is possibly TRBD1 (5 bases). This CDR3 is built from 13 residues. V lost 0 bases to trimming and J lost 10 bases, with 12 bases between them. The germline gives CDR1 ENHRY, CDR2 SYGVKD. CDR3 DNA sequence: TGTGCCATCAGTGAGTCGGAACGGACAATCTACACCTTC. Its protein is CAISESERTIYTF.

J is TRBJ1-1 and V is TRBV19; TRBD1 matches 9 bases. CDR3 size: 15 residues. Germline loops: CDR1 LNHDA, CDR2 SQIVND (reference sequence). With 4 bases clipped from V and 11 bases from J, the junction kept 14 bases outside the gene matches. The CDR3 region is CASSKPDRGGRAAFF. CDR3 bases: TGTGCCAGTAGTAAGCCGGACAGGGGTGGTCGGGCGGCTTTCTTT.

The J gene is TRBJ1-1, the V gene TRBV2; weak D call: TRBD1 (5 bases). The ends were cut back, 4 bases at V and 2 bases at J, with 17 bases in the middle. In germline, CDR1 is SNHLY, CDR2 FYNNEI. This CDR3 is built from 16 residues. The CDR3 DNA reads as TGTGCCAGCAGTGGGGGGGGAGCCTCAATAAACACTGAAGCTTTCTTT. This gives the protein CASSGGGASINTEAFF.

This chain connects TRBV6-6 to TRBJ1-1; D gene uncertain. The CDR3 consists of 12 residues. Germline V gene sequence: CDR1 MNHNY, CDR2 SVGAGI (reference sequence). V was cut by 6 bases and J by 1 base, with 6 bases left in between. CDR3 protein: CASSQSNTEAFF. CDR3 nucleotide sequence: TGTGCCAGCAGCCAGTCGAACACTGAAGCTTTCTTT.

This sequence joins TRBV10-2 and TRBJ2-2; no clear D. V shed 3 bases and J shed 6 bases, with 8 bases lying between them. The CDR3 runs 13 residues. The germline gives CDR1 WSHSY, CDR2 SAAADI. The CDR3 spells CASSELSAGELFF. CDR3 DNA sequence: TGCGCCAGCAGTGAACTGAGTGCCGGGGAGCTGTTTTTT.

The CDR3 loop reads CASSYTESNGYTF. CDR3 sequence (DNA): TGTGCCAGCAGCTATACGGAGTCTAATGGCTACACCTTC. The rearrangement links TRBV5-4 to TRBJ1-2; D unresolved. From germline, CDR1 is SGHNT and CDR2 YYREEE (reference sequence). The CDR3 has 13 amino acids. V lost 3 bases, J lost 6 bases, and 12 bases lay in between.

This chain joins TRBV2 and TRBJ2-5, with D maybe TRBD2 (6 bases). Looked up from germline, CDR1 is SNHLY and CDR2 is FYNNEI. The CDR3 consists of 14 residues. Trimming stripped 3 bases from V and 4 bases from J, with 12 bases between. CDR3: CASSEEGWRETQYF. The CDR3 bases are TGTGCCAGCAGTGAGGAGGGGTGGCGAGAGACCCAGTACTTC.

V is TRBV9 and J is TRBJ1-2; D remains ambiguous. This CDR3 contains 13 residues. The germline gives CDR1 SGDLS, CDR2 YYNGEE. Deletions cut 3 bases from V and 4 bases from J, with 10 bases between. CDR3 DNA sequence: TGTGCCAGCAGCGGATACAGTGTCTATGGCTACACCTTC. It translates to CASSGYSVYGYTF.

The chain employs TRBV4-1 and TRBJ2-7, with 7 bases lining up with TRBD2. J was trimmed by 0 bases and V by 3 bases; bases with no gene match: 5. This CDR3 has 15 residues. Looked up from germline, CDR1 is MGHRA and CDR2 is YSYEKL. The CDR3 is CASSQRETSSYEQYF. The CDR3 DNA follows: TGCGCCAGCAGCCAGCGGGAGACTAGCTCCTACGAGCAGTACTTC.

The chain carries TRBV6-4 and TRBJ2-1; maybe TRBD2 (6 bases). The V end lost 0 bases, the J end lost 8 bases, and 11 bases lay between the germline ends. CDR3 length: 14 residues. The germline V gene encodes CDR1 MRHNA and CDR2 SNTAGT. The DNA of the CDR3 is TGTGCCAGCAGTGACTCGGGGGGTTGGGATGAGCAGTTCTTC. It codes for CASSDSGGWDEQFF.

This clone was observed a few times. V is TRBV2 and J is TRBJ1-3, with 8 nucleotides matching TRBD1. The length of the CDR3 is 14 residues. CDR1 and CDR2 (germline): SNHLY, FYNNEI. The V segment lost 8 bases and the J segment 2 bases; nucleotides outside the gene matches: 5. This chain's CDR3 is CASRADRAGNTIYF. DNA of the CDR3: TGTGCCAGCCGAGCGGACAGGGCTGGAAACACCATATATTTT.

The rearrangement links TRBV27 to TRBJ1-2; the match to TRBD1 covers 7 bases. Germline V gene lookup returns CDR1 MNHEY and CDR2 SMNVEV (reference sequence). The V and J ends lost 3 bases and 4 bases, in that order; junction bases with no gene match: 2. The length of the CDR3 is 13 residues. CDR3 coding DNA: TGTGCCAGCAGTTTCGGACAGGCCTATGGCTACACCTTC. Amino acids: CASSFGQAYGYTF.

The V and J genes are TRBV6-1 and TRBJ2-3; D is ambiguous. The CDR3 is 13 amino acids. Germline values: CDR1 MNHNS, CDR2 SASEGT. Deletions cut 2 bases from V and 6 bases from J, with 9 bases between. This chain's CDR3 is CASSEPRWDTQYF. Here the CDR3 DNA reads TGTGCCAGCAGTGAACCGCGATGGGATACGCAGTATTTT.

The rearrangement joins TRBV12-5 to TRBJ1-2; 7 positions agree with TRBD1. Germline V lookup: CDR1 LGHNT, CDR2 FRNRAP. Germline trimming cut 1 base from V and 1 base from J; bases unmatched to any gene: 9. The CDR3 is made up of 17 amino acids. The CDR3 bases are TGTGCTAGTGGTTTGGAACCAGGACAGGCTCTTAACTATGGCTACACCTTC. Protein sequence: CASGLEPGQALNYGYTF. Filled out from reference TRBV12-5 and TRBJ1-2, the complete variable domain reads DARVTQTPRHKVTEMGQEVTMRCQPILGHNTVFWYRQTMMQGLELLAYFRNRAPLDDSGMPKDRFSAEMPDATLATLKIQPSEPRDSAVYFCASGLEPGQALNYGYTFGSGTRLTVV.

This clone was recorded only once. This chain joins TRBV5-1 and TRBJ2-3; 9 nucleotides match TRBD1. The germline V gene encodes CDR1 SGHRS and CDR2 YFSETQ. The CDR3 is made up of 14 amino acids. The trim removed 4 bases at V and 4 bases at J, leaving 4 bases unmatched. The CDR3: CASSLRDRADTQYF. CDR3 in DNA: TGCGCCAGCAGCCTCCGGGACAGGGCAGATACGCAGTATTTT.

The chain recombines TRBV4-1 with TRBJ1-1, with 7 bases that match TRBD1. Germline assignment: CDR1 MGHRA and CDR2 YSYEKL. The CDR3 spans 14 residues. V shed 4 bases, J shed 0 bases, and the junction held 2 bases outside the gene matches. The CDR3 bases are TGCGCCAGCAGCCTCGGGACAGTGAACACTGAAGCTTTCTTT. Translating gives CASSLGTVNTEAFF.